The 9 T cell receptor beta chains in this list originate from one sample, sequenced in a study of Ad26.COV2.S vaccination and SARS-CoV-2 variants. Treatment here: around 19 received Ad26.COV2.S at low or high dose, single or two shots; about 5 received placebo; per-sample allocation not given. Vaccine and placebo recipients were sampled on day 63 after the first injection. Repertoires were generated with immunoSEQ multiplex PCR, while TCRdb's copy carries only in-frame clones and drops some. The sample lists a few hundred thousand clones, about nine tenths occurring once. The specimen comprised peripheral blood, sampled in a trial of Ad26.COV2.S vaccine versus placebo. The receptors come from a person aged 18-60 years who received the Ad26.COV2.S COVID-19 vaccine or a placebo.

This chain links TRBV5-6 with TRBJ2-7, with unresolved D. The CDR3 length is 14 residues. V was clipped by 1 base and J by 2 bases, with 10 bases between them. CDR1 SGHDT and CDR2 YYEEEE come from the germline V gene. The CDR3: CASSLSAATYEQYF. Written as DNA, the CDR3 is TGTGCCAGCAGCTTGTCCGCAGCAACCTACGAGCAGTACTTC.

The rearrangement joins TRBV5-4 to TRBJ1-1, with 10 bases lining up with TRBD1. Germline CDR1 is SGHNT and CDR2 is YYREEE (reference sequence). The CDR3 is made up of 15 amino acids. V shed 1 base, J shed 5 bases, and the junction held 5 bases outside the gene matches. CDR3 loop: CASSLSGQGGTEAFF. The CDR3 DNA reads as TGTGCCAGCAGCTTGTCCGGACAGGGGGGGACTGAAGCTTTCTTT.

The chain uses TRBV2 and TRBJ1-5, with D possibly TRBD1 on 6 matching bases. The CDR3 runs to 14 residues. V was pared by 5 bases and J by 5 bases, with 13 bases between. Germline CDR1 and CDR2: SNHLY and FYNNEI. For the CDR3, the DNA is TGTGCCAGCAGTACAGGGTTTAGGGATCAGCCCCAGCATTTT. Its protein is CASSTGFRDQPQHF.

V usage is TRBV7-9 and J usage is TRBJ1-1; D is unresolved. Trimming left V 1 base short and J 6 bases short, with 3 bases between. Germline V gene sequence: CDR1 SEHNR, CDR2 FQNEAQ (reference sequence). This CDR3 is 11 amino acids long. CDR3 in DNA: TGTGCCAGCAGCTTAGAGCCTGAAGCTTTCTTT. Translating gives CASSLEPEAFF.

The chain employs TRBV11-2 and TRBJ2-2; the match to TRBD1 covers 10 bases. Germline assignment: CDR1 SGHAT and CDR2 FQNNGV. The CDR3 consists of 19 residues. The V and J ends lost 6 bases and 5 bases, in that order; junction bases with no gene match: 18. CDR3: CASRGDRGEIFDLTGELFF. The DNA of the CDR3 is TGTGCCAGCAGGGGGGACAGGGGTGAGATCTTCGATCTGACCGGGGAGCTGTTTTTT. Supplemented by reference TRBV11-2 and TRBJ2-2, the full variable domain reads EAGVAQSPRYKIIEKRQSVAFWCNPISGHATLYWYQQILGQGPKLLIQFQNNGVVDDSQLPKDRFSAERLKGVDSTLKIQPAKLEDSAVYLCASRGDRGEIFDLTGELFFGEGSRLTVL.

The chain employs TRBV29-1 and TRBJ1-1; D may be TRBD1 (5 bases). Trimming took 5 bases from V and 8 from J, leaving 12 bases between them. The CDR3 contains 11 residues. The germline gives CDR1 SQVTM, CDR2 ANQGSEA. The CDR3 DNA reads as TGCAGCGTTCTAACCCGACAGGAAGCTTTCTTT. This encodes CSVLTRQEAFF.

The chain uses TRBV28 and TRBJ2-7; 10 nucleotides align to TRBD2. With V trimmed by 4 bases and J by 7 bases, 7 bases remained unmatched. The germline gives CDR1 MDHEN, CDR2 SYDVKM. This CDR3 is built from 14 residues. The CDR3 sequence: CASSSLAGAGEQYF. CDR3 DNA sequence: TGTGCCAGCAGTTCCCTAGCGGGGGCGGGGGAGCAGTACTTC.

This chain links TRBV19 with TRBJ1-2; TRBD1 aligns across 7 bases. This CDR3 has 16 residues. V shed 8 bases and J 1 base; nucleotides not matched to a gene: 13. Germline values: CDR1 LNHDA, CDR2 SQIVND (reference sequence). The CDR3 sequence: CASSRGLQSFNYGYTF. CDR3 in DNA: TGTGCCAGTTCGAGGGGGCTACAATCCTTTAACTATGGCTACACCTTC.

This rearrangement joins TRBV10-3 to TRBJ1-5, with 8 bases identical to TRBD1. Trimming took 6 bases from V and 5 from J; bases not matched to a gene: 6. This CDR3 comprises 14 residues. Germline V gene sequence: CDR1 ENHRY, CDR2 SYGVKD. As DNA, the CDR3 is TGTGCCATCAGACCAGGGGGCCTGGATCAGCCCCAGCATTTT. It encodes CAIRPGGLDQPQHF.